This T cell receptor beta chain was identified in a study of high-grade serous ovarian cancer treatment subgroups. Overall study: On average, roughly 14,000 reads and 7,000 to 8,500 unique TCR beta rearrangements were obtained per sample.

Tumor samples were obtained before definitive surgery or chemotherapy. This CDR3 contains 15 residues. CDR1 MRHNA and CDR2 SNTAGT come from the germline V gene. The germline V and J ends were trimmed by 3 bases and 5 bases, with 13 bases remaining between them. Study results and limitations: These tumor repertoires lack spatial information from bulk sequencing. Repertoire similarity ranged roughly 0.1 to 0.79 between tumors of one patient.

The assay was immunoSEQ multiplex PCR, and TCRdb's table has in-frame clones only and misses some. Among more than 1,500 clones, more than 65% were seen once, and the ten largest hold approximately 5%. Of note for this clone: Antigen unknown. The same CDR3 can be traced to other DNA sequences in this sample.

The sample was tumor tissue. This chain joins TRBV6-4 and TRBJ2-2; possibly TRBD1 for D (5 bases). The sequence derives from a human donor with high-grade serous ovarian cancer. The CDR3 nucleotides read TGTGCCAGCAGTGATGTCAAGGGGCGGACCGGGGAGCTGTTTTTT. As protein: CASSDVKGRTGELFF.